This T cell receptor beta chain is drawn from a study of cytomegalovirus exposure and HLA in healthy donors. Study overall: In an earlier analysis, around 120 million unique TCR beta sequences were found from about 180 million T cells. Early on, a data release was issued that held roughly 80 million unique TCRs from HLA-typed donors.

As concerns this clone: Its antigen is unidentified.

Findings of the study overall: In a later analysis, about 17,000 TCR beta sequences were associated with HLA alleles at 0.05 false discovery rate. Both high specificity and high sensitivity reportedly marked the classifier's diagnosis of cytomegalovirus status.

The study ran its PCR with 60 Vbeta and 13 Jbeta primers. Data came from immunoSEQ multiplex PCR; TCRdb stores just in-frame clones and leaves some out. The table includes 150,000 to 180,000 clones, roughly 77% detected once. J was trimmed by 8 bases and V by 2 bases; bases with no gene match: 4. Germline V gene lookup returns CDR1 SGHNT and CDR2 YYREEE (reference sequence). This CDR3 comprises 13 residues. The sequencing input was PBMCs. This chain joins TRBV5-4 and TRBJ1-3; 7 positions match TRBD1. The TCR comes from a man in his thirties or forties in good health and CMV-seropositive. CDR3 nucleotide sequence: TGTGCCAGCAGCTTTAAAGGGGGCGACACCATATATTTT. Its protein product is CASSFKGGDTIYF. The full variable domain, rest sourced from reference TRBV5-4 and TRBJ1-3, is ETGVTQSPTHLIKTRGQQVTLRCSSQSGHNTVSWYQQALGQGPQFIFQYYREEENGRGNFPPRFSGLQFPNYSSELNVNALELDDSALYLCASSFKGGDTIYFGEGSWLTVV.